This entry lists 16 T cell receptor beta chains sequenced from one sample in a study of technical replicates of blood from several donors. Some clones are missing from TCRdb's copy, which holds only in-frame ones; the method was immunoSEQ multiplex PCR. The sample lists tens of thousands of clones; roughly nine tenths were seen once. The specimen was T cells isolated from PBMCs. The receptors were sampled from a human donor in good health.

This rearrangement joins TRBV19 to TRBJ1-3, with a weak D call TRBD1 (6 bases). The length of the CDR3 is 15 residues. V lost 2 bases to trimming and J lost 1 base, with 9 bases between them. The germline V gene has CDR1 LNHDA and CDR2 SQIVND (reference sequence). CDR3 nucleotides: TGTGCCAGTAGTATAACAGGGTCTTCTGGAAACACCATATATTTT. Residues: CASSITGSSGNTIYF.

The chain employs TRBV7-9 and TRBJ2-7; 8 bases fit TRBD1. The CDR3 totals 14 residues. Losses at the gene ends were 5 bases for V and 5 bases for J; bases not matched to a gene: 8. CDR1 is SEHNR and CDR2 is FQNEAQ in the germline V gene (reference sequence). CDR3 in amino acids: CASSQDRAVDEQYF. In DNA form, the CDR3 reads TGTGCCAGCAGCCAGGACAGGGCTGTCGACGAGCAGTACTTC.

This rearrangement joins TRBV7-9 to TRBJ1-4, with 7 nucleotides matching TRBD1. V shed 3 bases and J 8 bases; nucleotides not matched to a gene: 6. CDR1 SEHNR and CDR2 FQNEAQ come from the germline V gene (reference sequence). The CDR3 sequence is 14 residues long. The CDR3 nucleotides read TGTGCCAGCAGCTTGCGTCAGGGGGGAGAAAAACTGTTTTTT. Its protein is CASSLRQGGEKLFF.

This clone appeared a single time. The CDR3 spells CASSRREQETQYF. Written as DNA, the CDR3 is TGTGCCAGCTCCCGTAGGGAGCAGGAGACCCAGTACTTC. J is TRBJ2-5 and V is TRBV5-8; possible D gene TRBD2, 5 bases. Germline CDR1 is SGHTS and CDR2 is YDEGEE. The CDR3 consists of 13 residues. Trimming stripped 7 bases from V and 5 bases from J, with 15 bases between.

This chain connects TRBV5-1 to TRBJ1-1; TRBD1 matches 8 bases. The CDR3 has 15 amino acids. Germline loops: CDR1 SGHRS, CDR2 YFSETQ. Trimming removed 2 bases from V and 3 bases from J; junction bases left unmatched: 6. The CDR3 nucleotides are TGCGCCAGCAGCTTCGCCGGACAGGGAGACACTGAAGCTTTCTTT. This sequence encodes CASSFAGQGDTEAFF.

V is TRBV11-2 and J is TRBJ2-5, with TRBD2 matching over 11 bases. V was pared by 4 bases and J by 2 bases, with 9 bases of the junction left unmatched. Germline V CDR1 and CDR2: SGHAT, FQNNGV. This CDR3 region has 17 residues. The CDR3 sequence: CASSWGWTSGPQETQYF. DNA for the CDR3: TGTGCCAGCAGCTGGGGTTGGACTAGCGGGCCTCAAGAGACCCAGTACTTC.

The rearrangement joins TRBV5-1 to TRBJ2-1; D is possibly TRBD2 (5 bases). The V and J ends lost 0 bases and 4 bases respectively, with 11 bases between them. The CDR3 is made up of 15 amino acids. From germline, CDR1 is SGHRS and CDR2 YFSETQ. The CDR3 loop reads CASSLGGQFYNEQFF. CDR3 DNA: TGCGCCAGCAGCTTGGGAGGGCAATTTTACAATGAGCAGTTCTTC.

This chain uses TRBV7-9 with TRBJ1-2; unclear D gene. Trimming pared 5 bases from V and 4 bases from J, leaving 20 bases between. Germline V gene sequence: CDR1 SEHNR, CDR2 FQNEAQ (reference sequence). This CDR3 spans 16 amino acids. The CDR3 protein is CASSPRMVQPAYGYTF. The CDR3 DNA reads TGTGCCAGCAGCCCACGAATGGTACAGCCAGCCTATGGCTACACCTTC.

The chain carries TRBV9 and TRBJ2-2; the D gene is possibly TRBD2 (6 bases). Per germline, CDR1 SGDLS and CDR2 YYNGEE. The V end was cut by 0 bases, the J end by 6 bases, with 9 bases between. The CDR3 length is 14 residues. In DNA, the CDR3 is TGTGCCAGCAGCGTAGCGGCTAGCGCCGGGGAGCTGTTTTTT. It translates to CASSVAASAGELFF.

The chain links TRBV5-6 to TRBJ1-5; a weak D match, TRBD1 (6 bases). The V gene lost 4 bases and the J gene lost 3 bases, with 11 bases spanning the gap. The CDR3 totals 14 residues. Germline V gene sequence: CDR1 SGHDT, CDR2 YYEEEE. In DNA form, the CDR3 reads TGTGCCAGCAGCAAACAGGGAATCAATCAGCCCCAGCATTTT. As protein: CASSKQGINQPQHF. Drawing the rest from reference TRBV5-6 and TRBJ1-5, the complete variable domain is DAGVTQSPTHLIKTRGQQVTLRCSPKSGHDTVSWYQQALGQGPQFIFQYYEEEERQRGNFPDRFSGHQFPNYSSELNVNALLLGDSALYLCASSKQGINQPQHFGDGTRLSIL.

V and J are TRBV27 and TRBJ2-5; no firm D call. Germline values: CDR1 MNHEY, CDR2 SMNVEV (reference sequence). The CDR3 is made up of 13 amino acids. With 3 bases removed from V and 5 bases from J, the gap between germline ends came to 10 bases. CDR3 nucleotides: TGTGCCAGCAGTTTGGTCCCGAGGGAGACCCAGTACTTC. Amino acid sequence: CASSLVPRETQYF.

The rearrangement uses TRBV19 and TRBJ2-3, with TRBD2 as a possible D gene (6 bases). CDR1 LNHDA and CDR2 SQIVND come from the germline V gene (reference sequence). Deletions cut 3 bases from V and 1 base from J, with 17 bases between. CDR3 length: 17 residues. The CDR3, as DNA: TGTGCCAGTAGTATCCGGAGCAAACTAGCCGGCACAGATACGCAGTATTTT. This gives the protein CASSIRSKLAGTDTQYF.

This clone was seen only once. The chain links TRBV7-2 to TRBJ2-7; D not resolved. Deletions cut 1 base from V and 0 bases from J, with 7 bases between. The CDR3 has 14 amino acids. Per germline, CDR1 SGHTA and CDR2 FQGNSA. The CDR3 is CASSLDRYSYEQYF. Here the CDR3 DNA reads TGTGCCAGCAGCTTAGACCGGTACTCCTACGAGCAGTACTTC.

In this sample, this clone turned up once. The chain has TRBV7-8 and TRBJ2-1; weak D call: TRBD2 (7 bases). Germline V gene data show CDR1 as SGHVS and CDR2 as FQNEAQ. CDR3 length: 14 residues. Trimming left V 0 bases short and J 10 bases short, with 13 bases between. Here the CDR3 reads CASSLAGGPFEQFF. CDR3 bases: TGTGCCAGCAGCTTAGCGGGGGGGCCTTTCGAGCAGTTCTTC.

The chain carries TRBV27 and TRBJ2-7, with D possibly being TRBD2 (5 bases). CDR3 size: 16 residues. Germline V gene data show CDR1 as MNHEY and CDR2 as SMNVEV (reference sequence). V lost 4 bases and J lost 0, with 16 bases in between. CDR3 sequence reads: CASSSHRTPTSYEQYF. CDR3 DNA: TGTGCCAGCAGTTCGCACCGGACTCCTACCTCCTACGAGCAGTACTTC.

The chain uses TRBV27 and TRBJ1-4, with D uncertain. The germline V and J ends were trimmed by 6 bases and 6 bases, with 5 bases remaining between them. The CDR3 sequence is 11 residues long. CDR1 is MNHEY, CDR2 SMNVEV, per germline (reference sequence). The CDR3 DNA reads as TGTGCCAGCAGGCGGGATGAAAAACTGTTTTTT. Residues: CASRRDEKLFF.